This T cell receptor beta chain was recorded in a study of shared clonotypes between healthy human individuals. About the study: The plates for each donor numbered three CD4 naive, three CD4 memory, two CD8 naive and one CD8 memory. Findings and caveats of the study: Naive CD4 clonotypes overlapped across a few donors at around 5%.

About this clone itself: The antigen is not known.

Germline loops: CDR1 MNHNS, CDR2 SASEGT. The V segment lost 11 bases and the J segment 3 bases; nucleotides outside the gene matches: 7. This CDR3 is 13 amino acids long. Produced via immunoSEQ multiplex PCR; TCRdb's table is partial and in-frame only. Among 2 million to 2.5 million clones listed, 90% to 96% were seen once. This chain links TRBV6-1 with TRBJ2-3; the match to TRBD1 covers 8 bases. Sequenced: naive CD4+ T cells sorted from blood. The subset: CD45RA+ positively selected. The receptor was isolated from a man younger than 35 in good health. This CDR3 is CAGSRGRTDTQYF. The CDR3 coding sequence is TGTGCCGGGTCCAGGGGGCGGACAGATACGCAGTATTTT.